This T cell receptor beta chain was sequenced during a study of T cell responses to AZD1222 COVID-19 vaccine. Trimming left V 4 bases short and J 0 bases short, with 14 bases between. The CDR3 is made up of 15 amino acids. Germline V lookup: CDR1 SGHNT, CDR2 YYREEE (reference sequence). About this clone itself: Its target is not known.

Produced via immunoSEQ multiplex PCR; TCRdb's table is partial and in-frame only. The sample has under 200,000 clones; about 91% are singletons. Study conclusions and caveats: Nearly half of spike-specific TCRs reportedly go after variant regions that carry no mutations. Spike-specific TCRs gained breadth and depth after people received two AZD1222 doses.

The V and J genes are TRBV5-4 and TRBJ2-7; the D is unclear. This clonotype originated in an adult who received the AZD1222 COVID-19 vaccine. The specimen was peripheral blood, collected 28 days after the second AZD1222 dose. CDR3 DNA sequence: TGTGCCAGCAGCCCAACTCCCGAAAGCTCCTACGAGCAGTACTTC. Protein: CASSPTPESSYEQYF.